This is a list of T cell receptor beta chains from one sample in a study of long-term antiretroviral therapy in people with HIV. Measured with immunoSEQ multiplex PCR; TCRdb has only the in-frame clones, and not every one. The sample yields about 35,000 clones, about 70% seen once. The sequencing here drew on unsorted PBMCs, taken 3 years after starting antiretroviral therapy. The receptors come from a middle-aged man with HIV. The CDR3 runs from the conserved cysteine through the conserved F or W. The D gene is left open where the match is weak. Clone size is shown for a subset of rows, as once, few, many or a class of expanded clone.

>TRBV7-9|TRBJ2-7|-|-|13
CASSPGGSYEQYF
TGTGCCAGCAGCCCCGGGGGCAGCTACGAGCAGTACTTC
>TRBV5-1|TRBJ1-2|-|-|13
CASSSSGPDGYTF
TGCGCCAGCAGCTCGTCAGGACCTGATGGCTACACCTTC
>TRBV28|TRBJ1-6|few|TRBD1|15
CASHYSGQGNSPLHF
TGTGCCAGCCATTATTCGGGACAGGGAAATTCACCCCTCCACTTT
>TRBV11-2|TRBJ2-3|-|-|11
CASSLSIAQYF
TGTGCCAGCAGCTTATCGATAGCGCAGTATTTT
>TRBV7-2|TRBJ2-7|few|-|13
CASSLRRAEEQYF
TGTGCCAGCAGTTTAAGGAGGGCCGAGGAGCAGTACTTC
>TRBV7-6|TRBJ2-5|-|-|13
CASGKGIRETQYF
TGTGCCAGCGGGAAAGGTATACGAGAGACCCAGTACTTC
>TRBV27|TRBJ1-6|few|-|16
CASSSLTVGHNSPLHF
TGTGCCAGCAGTTCGCTGACAGTCGGGCATAATTCACCCCTCCACTTT
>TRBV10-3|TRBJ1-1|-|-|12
CAISESLSEAFF
TGTGCCATCAGTGAGTCTTTGTCTGAAGCTTTCTTT
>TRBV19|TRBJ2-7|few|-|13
CASSIGGSYEQYF
TGTGCCAGTAGTATTGGAGGCAGCTACGAGCAGTACTTC
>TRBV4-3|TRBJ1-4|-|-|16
CASSLGLFATNEKLFF
TGCGCCAGCAGCCTCGGTCTTTTTGCAACTAATGAAAAACTGTTTTTT